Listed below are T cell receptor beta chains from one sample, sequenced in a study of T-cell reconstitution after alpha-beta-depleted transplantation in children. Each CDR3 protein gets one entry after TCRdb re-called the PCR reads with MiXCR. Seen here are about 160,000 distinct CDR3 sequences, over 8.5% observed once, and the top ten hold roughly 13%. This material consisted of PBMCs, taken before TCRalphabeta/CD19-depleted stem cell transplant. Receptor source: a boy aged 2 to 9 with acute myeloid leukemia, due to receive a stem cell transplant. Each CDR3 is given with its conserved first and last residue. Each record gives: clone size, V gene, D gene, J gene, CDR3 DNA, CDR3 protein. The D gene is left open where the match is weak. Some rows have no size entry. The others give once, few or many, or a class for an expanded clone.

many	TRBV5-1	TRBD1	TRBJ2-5	TGCGCCAGCAGCTTGGCGGGGACAGGGGAAGAGACCCAGTACTTC	CASSLAGTGEETQYF
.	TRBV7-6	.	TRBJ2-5	TGTGCCAGCAGCTTAACCGCTGAAGAGACCCAGTACTTC	CASSLTAEETQYF
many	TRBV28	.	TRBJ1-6	TGTGCCAGCAGTTTAGCGCTTAGCTCCTATAATTCACCCCTCCACTTT	CASSLALSSYNSPLHF
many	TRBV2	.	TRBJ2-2	TGTGCCAGCAAGAGCACCGGGGAGCTGTTTTTT	CASKSTGELFF
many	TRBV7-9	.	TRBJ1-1	TGTGCCAGCAGCTTGACAGCTATGAACACTGAAGCTTTCTTT	CASSLTAMNTEAFF
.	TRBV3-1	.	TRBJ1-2	TGTGCCAGCAGCCAAGGGGACCGCATTAACTATGGCTACACCTTC	CASSQGDRINYGYTF
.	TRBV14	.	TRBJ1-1	TGTGCCAGCAGCCAGGGGAGCGTAACTGAAGCTTTCTTT	CASSQGSVTEAFF
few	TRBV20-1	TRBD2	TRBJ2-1	TGCTGTGCTACGCCCCTTGGCCTAGCGGGAGGTAACAATGAGCAGTTCTTC	CCATPLGLAGGNNEQFF
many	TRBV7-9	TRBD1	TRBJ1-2	TGTGCCAGCAGCTTTGCAAGGACAGGGAAAGATGGCTACACCTTC	CASSFARTGKDGYTF
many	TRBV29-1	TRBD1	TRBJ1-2	TGCAGCGTTGCCCCACAGGGGGCGGAATCGGATGGCTACACCTTC	CSVAPQGAESDGYTF
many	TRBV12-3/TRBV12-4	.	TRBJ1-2	TGTGCCAGCAGTCGCTCGGTGGGGGCTAACTATGGCTACACCTTC	CASSRSVGANYGYTF
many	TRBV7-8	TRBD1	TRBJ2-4	TGTGCCAGCAGCTTAGGACAGGGCGCCAAAAACATTCAGTACTTC	CASSLGQGAKNIQYF
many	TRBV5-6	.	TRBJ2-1	TGTGCCAGCAGCCGACACCCGGACTTCAGCTCCTACAATGAGCAGTTCTTC	CASSRHPDFSSYNEQFF
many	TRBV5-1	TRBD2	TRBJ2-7	TGCGCCACGAAGCGGGAGAGTAACCCCCACGAGCAGTACTTC	CATKRESNPHEQYF
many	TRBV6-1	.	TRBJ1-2	TGTGCCAGCAGTCCCCGTGTCCTCGAACAGGGCTACACCTTC	CASSPRVLEQGYTF
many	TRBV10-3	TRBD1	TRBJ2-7	TGTGCCATCAGTCAGACAGGGGGCCCTTCCTACGAGCAGTACTTC	CAISQTGGPSYEQYF
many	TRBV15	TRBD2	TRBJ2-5	TGTGCCACCAGCGGAGATACCGGGACTAGCGACCAAGAGACCCAGTACTTC	CATSGDTGTSDQETQYF
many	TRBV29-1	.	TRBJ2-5	TGCAGCGTCCAACAGGGTACCCAGTTAGAGACCCAGTACTTC	CSVQQGTQLETQYF
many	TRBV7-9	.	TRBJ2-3	TGTGCCAGCAGCCCCCTACTTAATCCACGAGGTACGCAGTATTTT	CASSPLLNPRGTQYF
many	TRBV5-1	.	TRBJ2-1	TGCGCCAGCAGCCCGTCGACTGGAAATGAGCAGTTCTTC	CASSPSTGNEQFF
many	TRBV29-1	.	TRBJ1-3	TGCAGCGTTGATTTGGGTCCTGGAAACACCATATATTTT	CSVDLGPGNTIYF
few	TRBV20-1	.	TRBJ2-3	TGCAGTGCTAGAGATTTTAGCACAGATACGCAGTATTTT	CSARDFSTDTQYF
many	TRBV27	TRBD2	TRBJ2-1	TGTGCCAGCAGTTTATGGTTTCCGCTAGCGGGAGAGGTTGAGCAGTTCTTC	CASSLWFPLAGEVEQFF
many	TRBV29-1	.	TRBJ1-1	TGCAGCGTTGACGGTGGGATGAACACTGAAGCTTTCTTT	CSVDGGMNTEAFF
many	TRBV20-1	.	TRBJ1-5	TGCAGTGCCTCCTCCGGGCCCAGCAATCAGCCCCAGCATTTT	CSASSGPSNQPQHF
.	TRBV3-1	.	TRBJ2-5	TGTGCCAGCTGCAAACACCCCCCAAGATCGTGGTACCAAGAGACCCAGTACTTC	CASCKHPPRSWYQETQYF
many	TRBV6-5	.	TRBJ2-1	TGTGCCAGCAGTTACTCGCCAGGGGCGATTGAGCAGTTCTTC	CASSYSPGAIEQFF
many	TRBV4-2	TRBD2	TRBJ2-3	TGTGCCAGCAGCCTAGGGACTAGCGGGGGGCAGTTGGATACGCAGTATTTT	CASSLGTSGGQLDTQYF
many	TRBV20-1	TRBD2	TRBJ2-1	TGCAGTGCTAGACTGGGGCTAGCGGGAAATGAGCAGTTCTTC	CSARLGLAGNEQFF
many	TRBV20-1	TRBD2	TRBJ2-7	TGCAGTGCTAGTCTTACTAGCGGTGATTACGAGCAGTACTTC	CSASLTSGDYEQYF
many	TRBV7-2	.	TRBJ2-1	TGTGCCAGCAGCTCCCCGAGGACAGTTACCCGCTACAATGAGCAGTTCTTC	CASSSPRTVTRYNEQFF
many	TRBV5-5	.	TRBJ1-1	TGTGCCAGCAGCTGGCGTTACACTGAAGCTTTCTTT	CASSWRYTEAFF
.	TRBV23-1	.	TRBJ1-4	TGCGCCAGCAGTCAAGACCCCAGGCTGGGGGAAAAACTGTTTTTT	CASSQDPRLGEKLFF
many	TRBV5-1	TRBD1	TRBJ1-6	TGCGCCAGCAGTCTAGACAGGGATTCACCCCTCCACTTT	CASSLDRDSPLHF
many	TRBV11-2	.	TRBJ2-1	TGTGCCAGCAGCGCTACGAGGGGGAAATTGCACAATGAGCAGTTCTTC	CASSATRGKLHNEQFF
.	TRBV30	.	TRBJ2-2	TGTGCCTGGAGTGTATTAGGCGCCAACCTGGCCGGGGAGCTGTTTTTT	CAWSVLGANLAGELFF